These T cell receptor beta chains were read from a single sample in a study of blood T cell repertoires in COVID-19. The assay was immunoSEQ multiplex PCR, and TCRdb's table has in-frame clones only and misses some. Of approximately 210,000 clones listed, approximately 90% are singletons. Sequenced input: peripheral blood. The receptor source for this set is a young man with acute or convalescent COVID-19. CDR3s include the opening cysteine and the closing phenylalanine or tryptophan. The order of the fields is CDR3 length, V gene, J gene, clone size, D gene, CDR3 DNA, CDR3 protein. D genes are given only for firm matches. The size entry is marked missing in some rows and otherwise reads once, few, many or a size class.

17	TRBV7-3	TRBJ2-2	-	TRBD2	TGTGCCAGCAGCTTAAAAGCCCCGGGGGGGCCGGGCGGGGAGCTGTTTTTT	CASSLKAPGGPGGELFF
13	TRBV10-3	TRBJ2-3	-	-	TGTGCCATGGCTGTGCAGGGCACAGATACGCAGTATTTT	CAMAVQGTDTQYF
13	TRBV19	TRBJ1-1	-	-	TGTGCCAGTAGTATAGGTCGGGACACTGAAGCTTTCTTT	CASSIGRDTEAFF
14	TRBV9	TRBJ1-6	-	-	TGTGCCAGCAGCGTAGGGGCAGGTAATTCACCCCTCCACTTT	CASSVGAGNSPLHF
13	TRBV4-1	TRBJ1-2	-	-	TGCGCCAGCAGCCAAGCGCAGACGGGGGGCTACACCTTC	CASSQAQTGGYTF
15	TRBV28	TRBJ1-1	-	TRBD1	TGTGCCAGCAGATCGACAGGGGACTTATACACTGAAGCTTTCTTT	CASRSTGDLYTEAFF
13	TRBV30	TRBJ1-5	-	-	TGTGCCTGGAGTGATCAGGGAATTGCGCCCCAGCATTTT	CAWSDQGIAPQHF
14	TRBV6-2/TRBV6-3	TRBJ1-1	-	-	TGTGCCAGCAGTCCCACGGTAGTCGGCACTGAAGCTTTCTTT	CASSPTVVGTEAFF
15	TRBV27	TRBJ1-5	-	-	TGTGCCAGCAGTCCACAGTCCTGGGGCAATCAGCCCCAGCATTTT	CASSPQSWGNQPQHF
14	TRBV7-2	TRBJ2-6	-	-	TGTGCCAGCAGCTTGGCCTTTGGGGCCAACGTCCTGACTTTC	CASSLAFGANVLTF
20	TRBV19	TRBJ1-3	-	-	TGTGCCAGTAGTATGTCCGCATCTATGGGCAGGGCGGCTTCTGGAAACACCATATATTTT	CASSMSASMGRAASGNTIYF
14	TRBV7-9	TRBJ1-3	-	-	TGTGCCAGCAGCTCCGACATAATAGGAAACACCATATATTTT	CASSSDIIGNTIYF
15	TRBV28	TRBJ2-1	-	TRBD2	TGTGCCAGCAGTTTCGGGACTAGCGGGACTAATGAGCAGTTCTTC	CASSFGTSGTNEQFF
16	TRBV11-3	TRBJ2-5	once	-	TGTGCCAGCAGTTTAGGAGCGAGCGAGAGGGTGGAGACCCAGTACTTC	CASSLGASERVETQYF
16	TRBV7-3	TRBJ1-1	-	-	TGTGCCAGCAGCCCCTATCCGGGACTAGGTGTCACTGAAGCTTTCTTT	CASSPYPGLGVTEAFF
14	TRBV19	TRBJ2-3	-	-	TGTGCCAGTAGTAAGGACACACTCACAGATACGCAGTATTTT	CASSKDTLTDTQYF
11	TRBV4-1	TRBJ1-2	few	-	TGCGCCAGCAGCCAAGGGGAGGGCTACACCTTC	CASSQGEGYTF
15	TRBV4-1	TRBJ2-3	-	TRBD2	TGCGCCAGCAGCCAGAAGCGGGGGGCGTCAGATACGCAGTATTTT	CASSQKRGASDTQYF
15	TRBV28	TRBJ2-7	-	TRBD1	TGTGCCAGCAGTCTAGGGGGCGTTTCTTCGTACGAGCAGTACTTC	CASSLGGVSSYEQYF
14	TRBV5-3	TRBJ2-3	-	TRBD2	TGTGCCAGAAGAATCGCGCGGGAGTTGGATACGCAGTATTTT	CARRIARELDTQYF
12	TRBV2	TRBJ1-2	-	-	TGTGCCAGCAGTGACAGCTGGGGCGGCTACACCTTC	CASSDSWGGYTF
13	TRBV7-3	TRBJ1-2	-	-	TGTGCCAGCAGCTTAGGACAGAAGTTTGGCTACACCTTC	CASSLGQKFGYTF
16	TRBV5-1	TRBJ1-4	few	-	TGCGCCAGCAGCTCCTCCGGGCCCAGGGCGAATGAAAAACTGTTTTTT	CASSSSGPRANEKLFF
16	TRBV5-1	TRBJ1-3	-	TRBD1	TGCGCCAGCAGCTTGGGGGGACAGGGAACTGGAAACACCATATATTTT	CASSLGGQGTGNTIYF
15	TRBV10-1	TRBJ2-1	-	-	TGCGCCAGCAGTGAGTCGGCTAGCCCCTACAATGAGCAGTTCTTC	CASSESASPYNEQFF
16	TRBV5-1	TRBJ2-3	-	TRBD2	TGCGCCAGCAGCTTGGGACCGACTAGCGGGGGGGTGTCGCAGTATTTT	CASSLGPTSGGVSQYF
15	TRBV6-5	TRBJ2-1	-	TRBD2	TGTGCCAGCAGTTACTCTCGGGGGGGAGGGGATGAGCAGTTCTTC	CASSYSRGGGDEQFF
18	TRBV11-2	TRBJ2-2	-	TRBD2	TGTGCCAGCAGCCCCGCTTGGGGACTAGCGTTCCTCACCGGGGAGCTGTTTTTT	CASSPAWGLAFLTGELFF
17	TRBV28	TRBJ2-1	-	-	TGTGCCAGCAGTTTGTCCCGACTCGGAAGCTCCTACAATGAGCAGTTCTTC	CASSLSRLGSSYNEQFF
14	TRBV19	TRBJ1-2	-	-	TGTGCCAGTAGCAGGAATTTAAGGGGGGGCGGCTACACCTTC	CASSRNLRGGGYTF
13	TRBV27	TRBJ2-7	once	-	TGTGCCAGCAGTTTATCTCGTAGATACGAGCAGTACTTC	CASSLSRRYEQYF
13	TRBV7-9	TRBJ1-4	once	-	TGTGCCAGCAGCCGTGGTCTGAGTGAAAAACTGTTTTTT	CASSRGLSEKLFF
18	TRBV5-6	TRBJ2-6	-	TRBD1	TGTGCCAGCAGCTATCCGGGACAGGGGAGCTCTGGGGCCAACGTCCTGACTTTC	CASSYPGQGSSGANVLTF
14	TRBV5-1	TRBJ2-2	few	-	TGCGCCAGCAGCCGGGACTTTAGCTTCGGGGAGCTGTTTTTT	CASSRDFSFGELFF
18	TRBV5-1	TRBJ2-7	-	TRBD2	TGCGCCAGCAGCTTGGCGGTAGCGGGAGGATCTCCCGCCTACGAGCAGTACTTC	CASSLAVAGGSPAYEQYF
15	TRBV13	TRBJ1-4	-	-	TGTGCCAGCAGCCATGGCGGGGTTGGGGAAGAAAAACTGTTTTTT	CASSHGGVGEEKLFF
15	TRBV5-1	TRBJ1-1	-	TRBD1	TGCGCCAGCAGCTTATCAACAGGGGGCGGAACTGAAGCTTTCTTT	CASSLSTGGGTEAFF
13	TRBV2	TRBJ2-5	-	-	TGTGCCAGCAAGGCCCGGGTACAAGAGACCCAGTACTTC	CASKARVQETQYF
17	TRBV27	TRBJ1-6	-	TRBD1	TGTGCCAGCAGTATGGGGGGGACAGGGACCAATAATTCACCCCTCCACTTT	CASSMGGTGTNNSPLHF
17	TRBV6-2/TRBV6-3	TRBJ1-1	-	TRBD1	TGTGCCAGCAGTACCCGGGACAGGGAACGGGGGAACACTGAAGCTTTCTTT	CASSTRDRERGNTEAFF
14	TRBV30	TRBJ2-1	once	TRBD2	TGTGCCAGGTCCCGGGGGGGCCTCAACAATGAGCAGTTCTTC	CARSRGGLNNEQFF
16	TRBV30	TRBJ2-1	-	TRBD2	TGTGCCTGGAGTGTTTTTGGGACTAGCGGGAGGAATGAGCAGTTCTTC	CAWSVFGTSGRNEQFF
12	TRBV27	TRBJ1-2	-	TRBD1	TGTGCCAGTACTACAGGGGGCTATGGCTACACCTTC	CASTTGGYGYTF
12	TRBV7-9	TRBJ1-5	-	-	TGTGCCAGCAGCTCAAACAGGGAACCCCAGCATTTT	CASSSNREPQHF
15	TRBV10-3	TRBJ2-1	-	TRBD2	TGTGCCATCAGTGACAGAGCGGGAGATTACAATGAGCAGTTCTTC	CAISDRAGDYNEQFF
13	TRBV27	TRBJ1-5	once	-	TGTGCCAGCAGTTCGGACAGAAGTCAGCCCCAGCATTTT	CASSSDRSQPQHF
15	TRBV14	TRBJ1-4	-	TRBD1	TGTGCCAGCAGCACCCGACAGGGGGTGACGGGAAAACTGTTTTTT	CASSTRQGVTGKLFF
14	TRBV7-8	TRBJ1-4	-	-	TGTGCCAGCAGCTTAGATACCGGGAATGAAAAACTGTTTTTT	CASSLDTGNEKLFF
16	TRBV5-1	TRBJ2-1	-	-	TGCGCCAGCAGCTTGGAGGGAGGGGGGTACTACAATGAGCAGTTCTTC	CASSLEGGGYYNEQFF
15	TRBV5-1	TRBJ2-7	once	-	TGCGCCAGCAGCTTGGGTCTAGACAGCTCCTACGAGCAGTACTTC	CASSLGLDSSYEQYF
15	TRBV9	TRBJ2-1	few	-	TGTGCCAGCAGCGTAGAAGGCTACCCGGGGAATGAGCAGTTCTTC	CASSVEGYPGNEQFF
15	TRBV18	TRBJ1-5	-	TRBD1	TGTGCCAGCTCACGGGCAGGGGGCCCCAATCAGCCCCAGCATTTT	CASSRAGGPNQPQHF
16	TRBV9	TRBJ2-5	-	TRBD2	TGTGCCAGCAGCGCTACTAGCGGGCTTATACAAGAGACCCAGTACTTC	CASSATSGLIQETQYF